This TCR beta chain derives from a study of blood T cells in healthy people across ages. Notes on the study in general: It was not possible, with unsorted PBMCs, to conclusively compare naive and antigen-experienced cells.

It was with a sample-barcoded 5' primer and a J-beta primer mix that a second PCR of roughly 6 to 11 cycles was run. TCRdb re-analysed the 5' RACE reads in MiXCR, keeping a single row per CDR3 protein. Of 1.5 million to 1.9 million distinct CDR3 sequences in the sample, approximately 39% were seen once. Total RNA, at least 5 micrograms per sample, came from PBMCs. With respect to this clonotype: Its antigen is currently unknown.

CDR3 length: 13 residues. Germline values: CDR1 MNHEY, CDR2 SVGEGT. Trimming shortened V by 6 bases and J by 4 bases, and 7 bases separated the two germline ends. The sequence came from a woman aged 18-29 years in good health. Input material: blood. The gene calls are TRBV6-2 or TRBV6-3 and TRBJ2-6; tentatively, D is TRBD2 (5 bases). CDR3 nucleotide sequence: TGTGCCAGCAGAACGGGGGGGGCCAACGTCCTGACTTTC. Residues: CASRTGGANVLTF.